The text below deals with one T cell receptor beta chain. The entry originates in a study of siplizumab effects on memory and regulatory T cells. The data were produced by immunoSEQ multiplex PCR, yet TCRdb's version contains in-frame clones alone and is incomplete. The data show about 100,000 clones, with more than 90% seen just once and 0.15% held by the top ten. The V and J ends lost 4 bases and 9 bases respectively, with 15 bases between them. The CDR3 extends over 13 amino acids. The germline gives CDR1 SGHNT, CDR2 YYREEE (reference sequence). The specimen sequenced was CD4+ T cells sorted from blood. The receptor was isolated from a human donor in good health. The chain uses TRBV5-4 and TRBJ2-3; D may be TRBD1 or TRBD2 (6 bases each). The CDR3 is CASSRGAPATQYF. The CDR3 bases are TGTGCCAGCAGCAGGGGGGCCCCCGCGACGCAGTATTTT.